This T cell receptor beta chain was sequenced for a study of cytomegalovirus exposure and HLA in healthy donors. General study points: Common viral pathogens were later found to be apparently linked to several of the most significant clusters. Rarity marked most TCR sequences, yet some public TCRs occurred in many donors.

A note on this clone: Antigen unknown.

In the PCR, 60 Vbeta and 13 Jbeta primers were used. Methods used by the authors: The authors later counted about 80 million unique TCR beta chains, approximately 12 million of them shared. The table came from immunoSEQ multiplex PCR; TCRdb's copy has only in-frame clones and leaves some out. For V, J and clone size, that table is used; D and trimming come from the DNA. The data show about 120,000 clones, roughly a sixth seen once. Germline V CDR1 and CDR2: MNHEY, SMNVEV (reference sequence). Unmatched junction bases numbered 6, after V lost 2 bases and J lost 5 bases. This CDR3 region has 16 residues.

The clonotype was recovered from a female donor in good health and CMV-seropositive. Sequencing was performed on PBMCs. The chain links TRBV27 to TRBJ2-3; 11 positions agree with TRBD2. The CDR3 bases are TGTGCCAGCAGTTTAACCCGGCTAGCGGGGGGAGATACGCAGTATTTT. Its translation: CASSLTRLAGGDTQYF.